This T cell receptor (beta chain) appears in the sequencing data of a study of cytomegalovirus exposure and HLA in healthy donors. Study-level information: Previous work identified roughly 110 million unique TCR beta sequences from around 200 million T cells. Study-level points and caveats: Later analysis demonstrated an association between a missense DCLRE1C variant and TCR beta V- and J-gene trimming.

Primers included in the PCR were 60 Vbeta and 13 Jbeta primers. Study processing details: The count from a later analysis was 65 million to 90 million unique TCR beta chains, around 11 million of them shared. Using immunoSEQ multiplex PCR, the repertoire was profiled, and TCRdb retains in-frame clones only, with some absent. V and J calls and clone size come straight from that table; D and trimming were deduced from the DNA. The sample lists 80,000 to 130,000 clones; 65% to 80% were seen once. Notes on this clone: What it recognizes is unknown.

The J segment lost 4 bases and the V segment lost 3 bases, leaving 8 bases of the junction unmatched. The germline CDR1 and CDR2 sequences are LGHNA and YNFKEQ. This CDR3 region has 16 residues. Sampled while nominally healthy, donors likely had unrecorded immune exposures. The sequencing sample was made of PBMCs. The V call is TRBV4-2, the J call TRBJ2-5, with 10 nucleotides matching TRBD2. The clonotype comes from a woman between 50 and 59 years old in good health and CMV-seropositive. In nucleotides, the CDR3 is TGTGCCAGCAGCCACCGAGCGGGGGGGATAGGAGAGACCCAGTACTTC. It specifies CASSHRAGGIGETQYF.